This TCR beta chain was retrieved from a study of vaccination and CD4 T cells after COVID-19. Germline values: CDR1 SGHRS, CDR2 YFSETQ. V shed 4 bases and J shed 0 bases, with 9 bases lying between them. The length of the CDR3 is 14 residues. As for treatment: approximately nine-day PBMC culture with coronavirus spike peptide pools or control peptides (ViraFEST assay). Details on this clonotype: Its antigen remains unknown.

Cultured CD4+ T cell DNA was sequenced using the Oncomine TCR Beta short-read assay. Researchers extracted genomic DNA from CD4+ T cells that had been cultured. TCRdb processed the PCR reads anew with MiXCR; each CDR3 protein has one entry. The table has 13,000 or so distinct CDR3 sequences, roughly 39% seen once. Sequencing was done on a sample of CD4+ T cells from blood, cultured in vitro. V gene TRBV5-1 combines with J gene TRBJ2-3; D is perhaps TRBD2 (6 bases). The sequence was obtained from a human donor who had recovered from COVID-19. In nucleotides, the CDR3 is TGCGCCAGCAGCCCGGGGGACAGCACAGATACGCAGTATTTT. Translated: CASSPGDSTDTQYF.